These T cell receptor beta chains were read from a single sample in a study of beta chain features in type 1 diabetes. Clones were sequenced by immunoSEQ multiplex PCR, and TCRdb holds only the in-frame ones, with some missing. The sample holds under 450,000 clones, approximately 15% seen once. The sample taken for sequencing was naive CD4+ T cells from blood. These TCRs come from a man aged 25-45 years in good health. Both conserved end residues are part of each CDR3. The order of the fields is J gene, D gene, clone size, V gene, CDR3 DNA, CDR3 protein. A D gene is named only where the DNA matches it firmly. The listing skips clone size in some rows; elsewhere it reads once, few, many or a size class.

TRBJ2-7,-,few,TRBV14,TGTGCCAGCAGCCAAGTGATAGGCAACGAGCAGTACTTC,CASSQVIGNEQYF
TRBJ2-3,TRBD1,-,TRBV7-2,TGTGCCAGCGGGGGCAGGGGGCGAGTCGATACGCAGTATTTT,CASGGRGRVDTQYF
TRBJ2-3,TRBD2,few,TRBV30,TGTGCCTGGAGTGGGCGGGAGACGCAGTATTTT,CAWSGRETQYF
TRBJ2-3,-,few,TRBV18,TGTGCCAGCTCACCAAGAGGAAGGGGTCTTGGGGGCCGTACAGATACGCAGTATTTT,CASSPRGRGLGGRTDTQYF
TRBJ2-1,TRBD1,-,TRBV2,TGTGCCAGCAACAAACGATACTTCCCCGGGACAGGGGCCAATGAGCAGTTCTTC,CASNKRYFPGTGANEQFF
TRBJ1-1,-,-,TRBV5-6,TGTGCCAGCAGCTCGAACTACAAAGGCACTGAAGCTTTCTTT,CASSSNYKGTEAFF
TRBJ2-3,TRBD2,few,TRBV5-6,TGTGCCAGCCTCAAGACTAGCGGGAGTTGGGAAGATACGCAGTATTTT,CASLKTSGSWEDTQYF
TRBJ2-7,TRBD1,-,TRBV7-2,TGTGCCAGCAGCTTAGACAGGGGAGCAACCTACGAGCAGTACTTC,CASSLDRGATYEQYF
TRBJ1-4,-,-,TRBV7-9,TGTGCCAGCAGCCCCCGGGCGGGCAGCAATGAAAAACTGTTTTTT,CASSPRAGSNEKLFF
TRBJ2-6,-,few,TRBV9,TGTGCCAGCAGCGTAGGGGTAAGACCCTCTGGGGCCAACGTCCTGACTTTC,CASSVGVRPSGANVLTF
TRBJ1-3,-,few,TRBV29-1,TGCAGCGTTGAATCTGACTGGGTATCGGGAAACACCATATATTTT,CSVESDWVSGNTIYF
TRBJ2-2,-,few,TRBV5-1,TGCGCCAGCAGCTTGTTGGGAGGGAACACCGGGGAGCTGTTTTTT,CASSLLGGNTGELFF
TRBJ2-1,-,few,TRBV7-2,TGTGCCAGCACTGAAGATTTCTCCTACAATGAGCAGTTCTTC,CASTEDFSYNEQFF
TRBJ2-5,-,few,TRBV5-1,TGCGCCAGCAGCTTGGAGATCACCGGGGAGACCCAGTACTTC,CASSLEITGETQYF
TRBJ1-2,-,few,TRBV27,TGTGCCAGCAGTGTGGCAGGGAGTAACTATGGCTACACCTTC,CASSVAGSNYGYTF
TRBJ2-7,-,few,TRBV7-2,TGTGCCAGCGGTTCCATAATTAATGTCTACGAGCAGTACTTC,CASGSIINVYEQYF
TRBJ2-3,-,-,TRBV29-1,TGCAGCGTTACCGGGCCACTTCCCACAGATACGCAGTATTTT,CSVTGPLPTDTQYF
TRBJ1-2,-,few,TRBV30,TGTGCCTGGAGTGTCCTCGGGGGGCAGGGCTACACCTTC,CAWSVLGGQGYTF
TRBJ2-7,TRBD2,few,TRBV7-6,TGTGCCAGCAGCACTCTAGCGGGGAATTACTACGAGCAGTACTTC,CASSTLAGNYYEQYF
TRBJ1-4,-,-,TRBV6-6,TGTGCCAGCAGTTATCGCTCAGGGGAAAAACTGTTTTTT,CASSYRSGEKLFF
TRBJ2-1,-,-,TRBV14,TGTGCCAGCAGCCAAATGGGCGGGGTAGGGCCCTACAATGAGCAGTTCTTC,CASSQMGGVGPYNEQFF
TRBJ2-7,-,few,TRBV14,TGTGCCAGCAGCCAAGACGGGCACCCCTCGGGAGAGCAGTACTTC,CASSQDGHPSGEQYF
TRBJ1-5,-,-,TRBV15,TGTGCCACCAGCAGAGGAAGGGGCGGCAATCAGCCCCAGCATTTT,CATSRGRGGNQPQHF
TRBJ2-5,TRBD2,few,TRBV7-7,TGTGCCAGCAGCAGGGGACTAGCGGGGGATCAAGAGACCCAGTACTTC,CASSRGLAGDQETQYF
TRBJ1-2,-,-,TRBV13,TGTGCCAGCAGCTTAGGCCGCGGCTATGGCTACACCTTC,CASSLGRGYGYTF
TRBJ2-2,-,-,TRBV29-1,TGCAGCGCTCCCTCCGATCCCCCCGGGGAGCTGTTTTTT,CSAPSDPPGELFF
TRBJ1-1,-,few,TRBV7-3,TGTGCCAGCAGCACCTCCGGAGGGACTGAAGCTTTCTTT,CASSTSGGTEAFF
TRBJ2-4,-,few,TRBV2,TGTGCCAGCGGTGACGGAAACATTCAGTACTTC,CASGDGNIQYF
TRBJ2-7,-,few,TRBV29-1,TGCAGCGGGGGGGACCGATCAGCCTACGAGCAGTACTTC,CSGGDRSAYEQYF
TRBJ1-2,TRBD1,few,TRBV30,TGTGCCTGGAGTGAACAGGGGATTGACGGCTACACCTTC,CAWSEQGIDGYTF
TRBJ2-5,-,-,TRBV10-3,TGTGCCATCAGGGCCCCGAGAAGTCAGGAGACCCAGTACTTC,CAIRAPRSQETQYF
TRBJ2-3,-,few,TRBV7-9,TGTGCCAGCACCCTACAAGGGGTGGCGGCCACAGATACGCAGTATTTT,CASTLQGVAATDTQYF